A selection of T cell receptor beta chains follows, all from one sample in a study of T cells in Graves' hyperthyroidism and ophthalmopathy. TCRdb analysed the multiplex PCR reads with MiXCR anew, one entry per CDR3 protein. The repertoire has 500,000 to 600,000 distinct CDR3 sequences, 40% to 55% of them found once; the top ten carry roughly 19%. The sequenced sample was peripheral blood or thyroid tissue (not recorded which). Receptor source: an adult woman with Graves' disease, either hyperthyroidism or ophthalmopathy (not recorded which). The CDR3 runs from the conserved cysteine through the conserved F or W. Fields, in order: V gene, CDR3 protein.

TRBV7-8 CASSLGIGRGRREETQYF
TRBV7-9 CASSPYKLASYEQYF
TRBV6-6 CASSRGGTSNQPQHF
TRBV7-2 CASSAGRLAKNEQYF
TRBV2 CASSEIRGPQPQHF
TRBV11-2 CASSTQGVTEAFF
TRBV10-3 CAIGQGEPDSGNTIYF
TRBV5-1 CASSGGVEKLFF
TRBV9 CASSGDASGKNTGELFF
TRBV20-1 CSLGTAETQYF
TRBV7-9 CASSPKTRQTGWWETQYF
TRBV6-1 CASSEGVSLYYGYTF
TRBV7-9 CASSTTDRGGWNTGELFF
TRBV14 CASSRTSGSADTQYF
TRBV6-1 CASIRRAVYTGELFF
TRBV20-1 CSARVGEQFF
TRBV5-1 CASRVTAQYF
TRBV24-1 CAASTKGGTSENYGYTF
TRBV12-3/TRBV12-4 CASRLQGGGAEAFF
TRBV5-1 CASSSRGSGPLHF
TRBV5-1 CASSLAAANYGYTF
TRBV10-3 CAITEGPGLGNTIYF
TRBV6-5 CASSYSVGTGELFF
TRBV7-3 CASSLTSREGEQYF
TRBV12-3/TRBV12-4 CASRRTDGNDGGQYF
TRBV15 CATSRVLTGTTNTEAFF
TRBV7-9 CASSQVGPGDQPQHF
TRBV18 CASSPDRGKGYGYTF
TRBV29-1 CSYRDTSYEQYF
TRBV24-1 CATSAYRGRGDGELFF
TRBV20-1 CSARATEHGYTF
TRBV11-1 CASSLGGAQRNQPQHF
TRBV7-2 CASSLDRGYWSSGANVLTF
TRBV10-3 CAISESVAARTEQFF
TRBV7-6 CASSLDGNRWEAGELFF
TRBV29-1 CSVEPRTGVNNQPQHF
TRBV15 CATSRGEGQPQHF
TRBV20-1 CSASTPLNTGELFF
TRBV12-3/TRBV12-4 CASTAGSPMNTEAFF
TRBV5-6 CASKPQGFAGYTF
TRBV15 CATSRDRTGGRFYNEQFF
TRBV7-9 CASSLNPLNTGELFF
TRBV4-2 CASSHEGGNTIYF
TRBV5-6 CASSRDRNPSGYTF
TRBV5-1 CATKPGQGDQPQHF
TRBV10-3 CAIRPTRLTEETQYF